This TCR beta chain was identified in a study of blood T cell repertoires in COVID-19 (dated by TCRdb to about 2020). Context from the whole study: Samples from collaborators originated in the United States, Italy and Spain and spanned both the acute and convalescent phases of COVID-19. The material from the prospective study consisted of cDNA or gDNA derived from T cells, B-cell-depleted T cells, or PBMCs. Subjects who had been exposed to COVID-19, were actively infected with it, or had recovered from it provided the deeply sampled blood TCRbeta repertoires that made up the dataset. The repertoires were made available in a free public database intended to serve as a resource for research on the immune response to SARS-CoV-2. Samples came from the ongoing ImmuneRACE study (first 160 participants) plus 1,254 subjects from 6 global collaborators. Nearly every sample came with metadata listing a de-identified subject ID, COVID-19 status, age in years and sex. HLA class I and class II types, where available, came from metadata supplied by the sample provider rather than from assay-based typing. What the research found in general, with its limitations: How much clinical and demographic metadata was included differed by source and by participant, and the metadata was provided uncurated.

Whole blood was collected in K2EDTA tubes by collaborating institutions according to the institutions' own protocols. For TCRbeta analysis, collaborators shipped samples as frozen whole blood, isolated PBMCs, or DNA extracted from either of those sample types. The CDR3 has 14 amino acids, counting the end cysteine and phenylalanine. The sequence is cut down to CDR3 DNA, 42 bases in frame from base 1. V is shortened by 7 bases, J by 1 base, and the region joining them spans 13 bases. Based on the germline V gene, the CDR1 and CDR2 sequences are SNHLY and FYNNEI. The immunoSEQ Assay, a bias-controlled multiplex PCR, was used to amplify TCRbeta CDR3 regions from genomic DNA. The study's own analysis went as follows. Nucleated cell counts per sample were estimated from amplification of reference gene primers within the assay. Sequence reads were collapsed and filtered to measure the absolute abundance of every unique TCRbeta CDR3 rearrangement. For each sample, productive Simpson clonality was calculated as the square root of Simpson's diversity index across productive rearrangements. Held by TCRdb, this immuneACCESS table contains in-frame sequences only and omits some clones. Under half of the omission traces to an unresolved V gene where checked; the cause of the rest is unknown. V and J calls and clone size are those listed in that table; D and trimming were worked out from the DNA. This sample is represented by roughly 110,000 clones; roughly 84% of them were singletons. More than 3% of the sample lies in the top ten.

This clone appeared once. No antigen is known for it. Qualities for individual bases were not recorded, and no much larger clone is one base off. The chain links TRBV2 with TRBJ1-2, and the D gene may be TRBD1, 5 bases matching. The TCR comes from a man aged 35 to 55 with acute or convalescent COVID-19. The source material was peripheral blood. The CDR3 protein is CASNPQGGNYGYTF. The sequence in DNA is TGTGCCAGCAACCCGCAGGGTGGTAACTATGGCTACACCTTC.